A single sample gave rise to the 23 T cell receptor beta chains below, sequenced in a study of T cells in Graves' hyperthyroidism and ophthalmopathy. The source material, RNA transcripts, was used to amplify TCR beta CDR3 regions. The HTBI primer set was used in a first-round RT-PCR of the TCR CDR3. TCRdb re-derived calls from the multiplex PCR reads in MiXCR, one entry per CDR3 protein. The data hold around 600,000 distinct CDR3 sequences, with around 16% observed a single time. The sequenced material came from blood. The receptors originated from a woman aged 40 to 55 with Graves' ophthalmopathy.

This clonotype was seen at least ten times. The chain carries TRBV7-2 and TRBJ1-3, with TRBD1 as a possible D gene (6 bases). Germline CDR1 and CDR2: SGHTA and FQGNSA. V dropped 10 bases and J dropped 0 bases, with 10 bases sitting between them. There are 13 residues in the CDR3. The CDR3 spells CATGTRSGNTIYF. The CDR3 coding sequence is TGTGCCACCGGGACACGCTCTGGAAACACCATATATTTT.

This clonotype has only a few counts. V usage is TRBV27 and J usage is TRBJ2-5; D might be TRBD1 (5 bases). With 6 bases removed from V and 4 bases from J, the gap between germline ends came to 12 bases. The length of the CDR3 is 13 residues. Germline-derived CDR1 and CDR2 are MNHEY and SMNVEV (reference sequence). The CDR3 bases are TGTGCCAGCAGAACAGGCGCCGCAGAGACCCAGTACTTC. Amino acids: CASRTGAAETQYF.

The CDR3 nucleotides are TGTGCCAGCGAGGCCAGTAATTCACCCCTCCACTTT. It codes for CASEASNSPLHF. The genes are TRBV2 and TRBJ1-6; D gene ambiguous. V was clipped by 8 bases and J by 6 bases, with 8 bases between them. The CDR3 extends over 12 amino acids. Germline V gives CDR1 SNHLY, CDR2 FYNNEI.

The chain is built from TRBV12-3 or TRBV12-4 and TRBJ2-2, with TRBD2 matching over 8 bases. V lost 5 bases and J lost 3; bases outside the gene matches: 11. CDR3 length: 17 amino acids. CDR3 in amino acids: CASSQGRGGLYTGELFF. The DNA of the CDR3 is TGTGCCAGCAGTCAAGGACGGGGGGGACTGTACACCGGGGAGCTGTTTTTT.

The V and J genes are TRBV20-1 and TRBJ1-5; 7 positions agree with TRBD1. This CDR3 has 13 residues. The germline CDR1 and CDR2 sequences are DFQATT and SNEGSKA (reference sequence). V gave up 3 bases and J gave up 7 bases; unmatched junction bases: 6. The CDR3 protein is CSARPTGVQPQHF. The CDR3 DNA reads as TGCAGTGCTAGGCCCACAGGGGTACAGCCCCAGCATTTT.

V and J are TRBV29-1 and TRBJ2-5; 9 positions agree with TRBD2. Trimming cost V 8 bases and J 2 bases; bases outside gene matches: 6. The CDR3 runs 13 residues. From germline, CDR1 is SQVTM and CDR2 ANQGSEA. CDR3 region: CSLILAGQETQYF. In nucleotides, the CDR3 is TGCAGCCTCATCCTAGCGGGGCAAGAGACCCAGTACTTC.

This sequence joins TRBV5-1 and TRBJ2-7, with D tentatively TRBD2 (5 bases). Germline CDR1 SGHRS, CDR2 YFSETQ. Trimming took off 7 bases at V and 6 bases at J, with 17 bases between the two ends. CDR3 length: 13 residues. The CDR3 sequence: CASLALDGGEQYF. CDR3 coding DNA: TGCGCCAGCTTGGCTCTGGATGGAGGCGAGCAGTACTTC.

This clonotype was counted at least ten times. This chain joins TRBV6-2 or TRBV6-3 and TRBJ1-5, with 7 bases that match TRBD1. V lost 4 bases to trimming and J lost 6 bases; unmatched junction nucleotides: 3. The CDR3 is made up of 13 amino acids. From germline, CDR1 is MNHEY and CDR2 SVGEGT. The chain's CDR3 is CASSSQGSQPQHF. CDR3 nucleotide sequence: TGTGCCAGCAGTTCACAGGGGAGTCAGCCCCAGCATTTT.

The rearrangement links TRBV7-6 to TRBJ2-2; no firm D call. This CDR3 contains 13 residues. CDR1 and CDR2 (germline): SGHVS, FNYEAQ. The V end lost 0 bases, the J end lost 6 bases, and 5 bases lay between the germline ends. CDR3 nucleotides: TGTGCCAGCAGCTTAGCCCCCCCCGGGGAGCTGTTTTTT. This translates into CASSLAPPGELFF.

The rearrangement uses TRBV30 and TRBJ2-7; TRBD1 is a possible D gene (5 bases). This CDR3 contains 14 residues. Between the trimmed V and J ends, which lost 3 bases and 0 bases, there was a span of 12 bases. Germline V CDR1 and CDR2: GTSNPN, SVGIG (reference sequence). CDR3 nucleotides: TGTGCCTGGAGGACACAGGAAGACTCCTACGAGCAGTACTTC. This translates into CAWRTQEDSYEQYF.

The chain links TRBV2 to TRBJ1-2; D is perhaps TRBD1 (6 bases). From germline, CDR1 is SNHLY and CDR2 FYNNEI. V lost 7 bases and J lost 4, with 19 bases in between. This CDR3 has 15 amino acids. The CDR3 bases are TGTGCCAGCAACCCTAAGGCGGGGGCCTCCTATGGCTACACCTTC. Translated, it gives CASNPKAGASYGYTF. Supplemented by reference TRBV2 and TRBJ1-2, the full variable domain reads EPEVTQTPSHQVTQMGQEVILRCVPISNHLYFYWYRQILGQKVEFLVSFYNNEISEKSEIFDDQFSVERPDGSNFTLKIRSTKLEDSAMYFCASNPKAGASYGYTFGSGTRLTVV.

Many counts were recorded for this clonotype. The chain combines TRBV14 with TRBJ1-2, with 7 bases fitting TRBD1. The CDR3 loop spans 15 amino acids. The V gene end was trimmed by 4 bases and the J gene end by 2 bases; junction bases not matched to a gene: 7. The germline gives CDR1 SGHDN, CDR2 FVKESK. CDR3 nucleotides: TGTGCCAGCAGCCTCGCAGGGGGGAGGAACTATGGCTACACCTTC. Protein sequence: CASSLAGGRNYGYTF.

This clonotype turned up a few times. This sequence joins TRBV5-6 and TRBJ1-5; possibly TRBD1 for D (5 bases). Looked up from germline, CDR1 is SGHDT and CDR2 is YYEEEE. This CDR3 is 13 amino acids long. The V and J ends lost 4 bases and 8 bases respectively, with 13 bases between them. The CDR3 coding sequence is TGTGCCAGCAGCGTCGGGACTGCTGAGCCCCAGCATTTT. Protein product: CASSVGTAEPQHF.

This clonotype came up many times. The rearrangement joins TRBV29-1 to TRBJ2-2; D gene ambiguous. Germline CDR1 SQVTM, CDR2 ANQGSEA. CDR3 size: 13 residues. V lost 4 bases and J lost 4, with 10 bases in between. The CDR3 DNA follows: TGCAGCGTTGTTTCCCAAACCACCGGGGAGCTGTTTTTT. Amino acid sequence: CSVVSQTTGELFF.

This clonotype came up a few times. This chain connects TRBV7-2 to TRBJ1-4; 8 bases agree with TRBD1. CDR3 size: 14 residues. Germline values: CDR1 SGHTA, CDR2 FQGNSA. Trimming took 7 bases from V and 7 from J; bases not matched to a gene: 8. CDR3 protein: CASIRDRGSEKLFF. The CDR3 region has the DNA TGTGCCAGCATCCGTGACAGGGGCAGTGAAAAACTGTTTTTT.

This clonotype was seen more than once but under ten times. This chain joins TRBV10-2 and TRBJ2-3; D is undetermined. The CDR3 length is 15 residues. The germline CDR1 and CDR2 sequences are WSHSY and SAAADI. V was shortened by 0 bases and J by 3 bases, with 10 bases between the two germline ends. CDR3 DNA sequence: TGCGCCAGCAGTGAGTCCGAGGCCCAGACAGATACGCAGTATTTT. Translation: CASSESEAQTDTQYF.

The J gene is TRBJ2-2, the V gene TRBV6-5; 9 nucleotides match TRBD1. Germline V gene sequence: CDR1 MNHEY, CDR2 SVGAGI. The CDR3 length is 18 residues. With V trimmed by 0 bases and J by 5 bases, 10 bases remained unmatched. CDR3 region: CASSYSNSRDRVTGELFF. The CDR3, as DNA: TGTGCCAGCAGTTACTCGAACTCCCGGGACAGGGTGACCGGGGAGCTGTTTTTT.

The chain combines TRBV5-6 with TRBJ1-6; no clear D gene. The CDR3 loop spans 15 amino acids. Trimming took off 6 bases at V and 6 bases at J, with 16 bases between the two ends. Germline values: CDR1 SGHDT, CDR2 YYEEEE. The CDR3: CASKLNGEVNSPLHF. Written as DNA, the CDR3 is TGTGCCAGCAAATTAAACGGGGAGGTTAATTCACCCCTCCACTTT.

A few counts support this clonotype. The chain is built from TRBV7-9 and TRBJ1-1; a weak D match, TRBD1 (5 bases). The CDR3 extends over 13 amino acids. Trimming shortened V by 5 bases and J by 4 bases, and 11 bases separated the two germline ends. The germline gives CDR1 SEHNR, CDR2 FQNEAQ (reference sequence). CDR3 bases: TGTGCCAGCAGCGTCGCGAGGGGCACTGAAGCTTTCTTT. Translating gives CASSVARGTEAFF.

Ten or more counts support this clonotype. For the CDR3, the DNA is TGTGCCAGCAGCTCGGGACGGCGACCCAATGAGCAGTTCTTC. It yields the protein CASSSGRRPNEQFF. The chain uses TRBV11-2 and TRBJ2-1; either TRBD1 or TRBD2 may supply D (5 bases each). Trimming cost V 4 bases and J 6 bases, with 13 bases left between them. The CDR3 sequence is 14 residues long. Germline values: CDR1 SGHAT, CDR2 FQNNGV.

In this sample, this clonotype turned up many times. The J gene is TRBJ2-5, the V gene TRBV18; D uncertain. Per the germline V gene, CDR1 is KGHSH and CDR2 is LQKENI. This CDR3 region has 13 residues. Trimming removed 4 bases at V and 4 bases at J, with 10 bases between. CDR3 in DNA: TGTGCCAGCTCACGTTCTCCGGGAGAGACCCAGTACTTC. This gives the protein CASSRSPGETQYF.

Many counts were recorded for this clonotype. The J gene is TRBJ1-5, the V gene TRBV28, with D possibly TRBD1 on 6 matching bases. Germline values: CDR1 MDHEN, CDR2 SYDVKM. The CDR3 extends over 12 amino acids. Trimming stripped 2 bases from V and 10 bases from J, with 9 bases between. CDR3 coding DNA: TGTGCCAGCAGTTTAGTACAGGGACCCCAGCATTTT. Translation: CASSLVQGPQHF.

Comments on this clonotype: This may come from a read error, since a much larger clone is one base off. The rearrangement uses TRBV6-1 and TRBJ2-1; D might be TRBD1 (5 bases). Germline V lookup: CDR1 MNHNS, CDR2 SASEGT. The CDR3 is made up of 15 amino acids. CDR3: CASSGGHLYYNEQSF. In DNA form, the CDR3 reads TGTGCCAGCAGTGGTGGACACCTATACTACAATGAGCAGTCCTTC.